This T cell receptor beta chain was captured by sequencing in a study of cytotoxic CD8 clonotypes in ibrutinib-treated CLL. This clone was seen just once. Its antigen is as yet unknown. This table comes from immunoSEQ multiplex PCR, and its TCRdb copy is limited to in-frame clones, with some not included. The table lists roughly 250,000 clones, 70% of them singletons, with less than 20% in the top ten. Whole-study findings and limits: Clonality measured at baseline exceeded age-matched healthy donors, tracking circulating CD8+ T-cell counts. Samples were collected at differing times from sustained-remission and progressing patients. Clonality went higher at ibrutinib response and then dropped back toward baseline at progression.

V lost 2 bases, J lost 4 bases, and 13 bases lay in between. This CDR3 is 14 amino acids long. CDR1 is SQVTM, CDR2 ANQGSEA, per germline. Library input was about 2.2 micrograms of DNA from cryopreserved PBMCs. This TCR was recovered from a human donor with chronic lymphocytic leukemia. This sample comprised PBMCs, obtained after 24 months of ibrutinib treatment. This chain connects TRBV29-1 to TRBJ2-3; unclear D gene. The CDR3 spells CSVEPRLRADTQYF. CDR3 sequence (DNA): TGCAGCGTTGAACCCAGGCTTCGGGCAGATACGCAGTATTTT.